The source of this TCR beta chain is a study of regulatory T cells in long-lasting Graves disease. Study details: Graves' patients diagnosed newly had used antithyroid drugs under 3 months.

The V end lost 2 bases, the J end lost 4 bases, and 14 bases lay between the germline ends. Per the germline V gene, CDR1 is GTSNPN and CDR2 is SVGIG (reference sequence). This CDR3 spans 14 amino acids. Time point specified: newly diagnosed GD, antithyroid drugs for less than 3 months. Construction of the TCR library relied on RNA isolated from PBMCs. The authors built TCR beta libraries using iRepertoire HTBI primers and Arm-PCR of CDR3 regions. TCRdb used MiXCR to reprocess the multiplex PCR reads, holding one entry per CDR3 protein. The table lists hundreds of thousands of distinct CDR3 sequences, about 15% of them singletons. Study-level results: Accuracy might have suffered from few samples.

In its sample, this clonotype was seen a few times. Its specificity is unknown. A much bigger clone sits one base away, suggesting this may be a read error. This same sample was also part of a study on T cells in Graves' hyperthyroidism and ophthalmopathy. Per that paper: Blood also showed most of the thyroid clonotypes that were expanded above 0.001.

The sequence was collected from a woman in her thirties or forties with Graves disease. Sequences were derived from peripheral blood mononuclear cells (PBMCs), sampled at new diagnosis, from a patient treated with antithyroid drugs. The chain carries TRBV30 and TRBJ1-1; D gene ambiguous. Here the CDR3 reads CAWSPGGRLTEAFF. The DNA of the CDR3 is TGTGCCTGGAGTCCCGGCGGGAGGCTCACTGAAGCTTTCTTT.